The clone carrying this TCR beta chain showed up just a few times. Antigen: not known. The data belong to a study of long-term antiretroviral therapy in people with HIV. immunoSEQ v3.0 was run at survey level. Some clones are missing from TCRdb's copy, which holds only in-frame ones; the method was immunoSEQ multiplex PCR. Of approximately 18,000 clones in the sample, approximately 93% are singletons; the top ten hold under 15%. This CDR3 comprises 16 residues. Germline values: CDR1 KGHSH, CDR2 LQKENI. V lost 3 bases and J 6 bases, leaving 17 bases between the germline ends. Study conclusions and caveats: Dominating the repertoire at all time points were the clones that expanded before ART. Gathering of blood took place between the mid-2000s and the late 2010s, possibly under older ART regimens.

The TCR sequence derives from a woman aged 40 to 49 with HIV. Sequenced here: unsorted PBMCs, sampled 0.6 years after starting antiretroviral therapy. This sequence joins TRBV18 and TRBJ1-4, with a possible D match to TRBD1 (6 bases). The CDR3 DNA follows: TGTGCCAGCTCACCTTTCCGGGACACCCCTTATGAAAAACTGTTTTTT. Amino acid sequence: CASSPFRDTPYEKLFF.